One sample yielded the 30 T cell receptor beta chains listed below, sequenced in a study of vaccination and CD4 T cells after COVID-19. For these TCRs, the target antigens are not known. Researchers used the Oncomine TCR Beta short-read assay to sequence DNA from cultured CD4+ T cells. TCRdb re-analysed the PCR reads in MiXCR, keeping a single row per CDR3 protein. The profile shows about 13,000 distinct CDR3 sequences, 25% to 30% of them singletons. Treatment described: approximately nine-day PBMC culture with coronavirus spike peptide pools or control peptides (ViraFEST assay). The sequencing here drew on CD4+ T cells from blood, cultured in vitro, taken before SARS-CoV-2 vaccination. Source of these receptors: a human donor who received a COVID-19 vaccine.

The genes are TRBV11-3 and TRBJ2-2; no firm D call. This CDR3 is 11 amino acids long. Germline CDR1 is SGHNT and CDR2 is YENEEA. The V gene lost 3 bases and the J gene lost 6 bases, with 2 bases spanning the gap. The CDR3 DNA is TGTGCCAGCAGCTTTCCCGGGGAGCTGTTTTTT. Translation: CASSFPGELFF.

This chain links TRBV6-1 with TRBJ1-1; no clear D. Germline V gene lookup returns CDR1 MNHNS and CDR2 SASEGT. CDR3 size: 11 residues. V shed 6 bases and J shed 5 bases, with 7 bases lying between them. The CDR3, as DNA: TGTGCCAGCAGCCTAATGACTGAAGCTTTCTTT. Translated: CASSLMTEAFF.

The gene calls are TRBV6-1 and TRBJ2-2; 8 bases align to TRBD2. The trim removed 4 bases at V and 3 bases at J, leaving 4 bases unmatched. Germline V gives CDR1 MNHNS, CDR2 SASEGT. The CDR3 contains 15 residues. The CDR3 protein is CASSGNGGDTGELFF. The CDR3 DNA sequence: TGTGCCAGCAGTGGGAACGGGGGGGACACCGGGGAGCTGTTTTTT.

The chain uses TRBV2 and TRBJ1-1; D unresolved. Germline lookup yields CDR1 SNHLY and CDR2 FYNNEI. Trimming removed 7 bases at V and 6 bases at J, with 15 bases between. The CDR3 runs 13 residues. This CDR3 reads CASILRELAEAFF. The DNA of the CDR3 is TGTGCCAGCATCTTGAGGGAGTTGGCTGAAGCTTTCTTT.

Relative to its sample, this clonotype is large. This rearrangement joins TRBV30 to TRBJ1-5; D remains unclear. The germline V gene has CDR1 GTSNPN and CDR2 SVGIG (reference sequence). V lost 1 base and J 0 bases, leaving 13 bases between the germline ends. The CDR3 is 16 residues long. The CDR3 loop reads CAWSGAAVFSNQPQHF. CDR3 DNA sequence: TGTGCCTGGAGTGGAGCGGCAGTTTTTAGCAATCAGCCCCAGCATTTT.

This clonotype was detected once. At one boundary the junction diverges from the germline segment, which might be a read error. The chain employs TRBV24-1 and TRBJ2-7; 8 bases match TRBD2. CDR3 length: 15 amino acids. CDR1 is KGHDR, CDR2 SFDVKD, per germline. The CDR3 nucleotides are TGTGCCACCAGTAAGGAGCGGGGGCGCTCCCACGAGCAGTACTTC. The encoded protein is CATSKERGRSHEQYF.

This clonotype turned up a few times. The V gene is TRBV12-3 or TRBV12-4, the J gene TRBJ1-1; no clear D gene. The CDR3 sequence is 14 residues long. V was trimmed by 5 bases and J by 0 bases, leaving 10 bases between them. The CDR3 is CASSTGALNTEAFF. CDR3 nucleotide sequence: TGTGCCAGCAGTACGGGAGCGCTGAACACTGAAGCTTTCTTT.

This clonotype appeared a few times. V usage is TRBV5-4 and J usage is TRBJ2-3, with D perhaps matching TRBD1 or TRBD2 (5 bases each). Trimming took 3 bases from V and 1 from J, leaving 9 bases between them. This CDR3 spans 14 amino acids. Germline V CDR1 and CDR2: SGHNT, YYREEE (reference sequence). Here the CDR3 reads CASSSRGGTDTQYF. The CDR3 region has the DNA TGTGCCAGCAGCTCCCGGGGCGGCACAGATACGCAGTATTTT. Combining the CDR3 with reference TRBV5-4 and TRBJ2-3 gives the whole variable domain ETGVTQSPTHLIKTRGQQVTLRCSSQSGHNTVSWYQQALGQGPQFIFQYYREEENGRGNFPPRFSGLQFPNYSSELNVNALELDDSALYLCASSSRGGTDTQYFGPGTRLTVL.

This chain connects TRBV19 to TRBJ1-5, with D hard to call. The germline V gene has CDR1 LNHDA and CDR2 SQIVND (reference sequence). CDR3 length equals 12 residues. Trimming took 4 bases from V and 5 from J, leaving 6 bases between them. The CDR3 coding sequence is TGTGCCAGTAGTACAGTAGATCAGCCCCAGCATTTT. As protein: CASSTVDQPQHF.

The CDR3 spells CAIRRTSGPQETQYF. As DNA, the CDR3 is TGTGCCATCAGACGGACTAGCGGGCCCCAAGAGACCCAGTACTTC. This chain joins TRBV10-3 and TRBJ2-5; 11 nucleotides match TRBD2. Germline V lookup: CDR1 ENHRY, CDR2 SYGVKD. The CDR3 loop spans 15 amino acids. The V and J ends lost 6 bases and 1 base, in that order; junction bases with no gene match: 4.

The chain uses TRBV20-1 and TRBJ1-1; 8 nucleotides agree with TRBD1. CDR1 is DFQATT and CDR2 is SNEGSKA in the germline V gene (reference sequence). V shed 6 bases, J shed 7 bases, and the junction held 7 bases outside the gene matches. The length of the CDR3 is 12 residues. Here the CDR3 reads CSAEDRVNEAFF. For the CDR3, the DNA is TGCAGTGCCGAGGACAGGGTTAATGAAGCTTTCTTT.

The chain joins TRBV12-3 or TRBV12-4 to TRBJ1-4; perhaps TRBD1 as D (5 bases). This CDR3 comprises 15 residues. V lost 6 bases to trimming and J lost 6 bases, with 17 bases between them. CDR3 amino acids: CASSASGGEDEKLFF. The CDR3 DNA follows: TGTGCCAGCAGCGCCTCTGGGGGAGAGGATGAAAAACTGTTTTTT.

The chain uses TRBV11-3 and TRBJ2-5; a weak D match, TRBD1 (6 bases). The CDR3 loop spans 15 amino acids. The germline V gene has CDR1 SGHNT and CDR2 YENEEA. Trimming left V 5 bases short and J 2 bases short, with 15 bases between. The CDR3 sequence is CASSPPDRSQETQYF. The CDR3 DNA reads as TGTGCCAGCAGCCCCCCCGACAGGTCTCAAGAGACCCAGTACTTC.

By frequency in the sample, this clonotype is medium-sized. The rearrangement joins TRBV5-4 to TRBJ2-7; D remains unclear. The germline gives CDR1 SGHNT, CDR2 YYREEE (reference sequence). With 5 bases removed from V and 4 bases from J, the gap between germline ends came to 16 bases. The length of the CDR3 is 14 residues. The CDR3, as DNA: TGTGCCAGCAGGCCAGACCGAGCCAAGTACGAGCAGTACTTC. Protein sequence: CASRPDRAKYEQYF.

The chain joins TRBV6-1 to TRBJ2-1; the match to TRBD2 covers 8 bases. The CDR3 sequence is 11 residues long. With V trimmed by 7 bases and J by 9 bases, 2 bases remained unmatched. Per the germline V gene, CDR1 is MNHNS and CDR2 is SASEGT. CDR3 residues: CASKSGGEQFF. The CDR3 nucleotides are TGTGCCAGCAAGAGCGGGGGTGAGCAGTTCTTC.

Only a few counts were recorded for this clonotype. The gene calls are TRBV24-1 and TRBJ1-2; TRBD1 matches 12 bases. CDR3 length: 21 residues. J was trimmed by 7 bases and V by 1 base; bases with no gene match: 21. The germline V gene has CDR1 KGHDR and CDR2 SFDVKD. Written as DNA, the CDR3 is TGTGCCACCAGTGATTTTCTATCCTGTTCGCGGGACAGGGGGCTTCGCGGTGGCTACACCTTC. Its translation is CATSDFLSCSRDRGLRGGYTF.

This chain joins TRBV20-1 and TRBJ1-5; D gene ambiguous. Germline assignment: CDR1 DFQATT and CDR2 SNEGSKA (reference sequence). The ends were cut back, 0 bases at V and 1 base at J, with 10 bases in the middle. CDR3 size: 15 residues. For the CDR3, the DNA is TGCAGTGCTAGAGAAGGAGGCGGGAGCAATCAGCCCCAGCATTTT. This translates into CSAREGGGSNQPQHF.

The rearrangement links TRBV11-3 to TRBJ1-1; D gene ambiguous. V lost 6 bases to trimming and J lost 2 bases, with 4 bases between them. The CDR3 length is 11 residues. Germline-derived CDR1 and CDR2 are SGHNT and YENEEA. CDR3: CASRDNTEAFF. Written as DNA, the CDR3 is TGTGCCAGCAGGGATAACACTGAAGCTTTCTTT.

This sequence joins TRBV7-2 and TRBJ2-3; maybe TRBD2 (5 bases). The V and J ends lost 4 bases and 2 bases respectively, with 16 bases between them. The CDR3 contains 16 residues. Germline values: CDR1 SGHTA, CDR2 FQGNSA. As DNA, the CDR3 is TGTGCCAGCAGCTCGACCGAGGTAGCGATCACAGATACGCAGTATTTT. Protein product: CASSSTEVAITDTQYF.

A few counts support this clonotype. The chain recombines TRBV24-1 with TRBJ1-2, with TRBD1 as a possible D gene (5 bases). Looked up from germline, CDR1 is KGHDR and CDR2 is SFDVKD. CDR3 length equals 15 residues. The V end was cut by 4 bases, the J end by 6 bases, with 17 bases between. CDR3 DNA sequence: TGTGCCACCAGTGACAGGGCACAAGAAACGGATGGCTACACCTTC. This sequence encodes CATSDRAQETDGYTF.

J is TRBJ2-7 and V is TRBV7-8; 8 bases fit TRBD2. After removal of 2 bases from V and 0 bases from J, the junction contained 12 bases not matched to a gene. Germline-derived CDR1 and CDR2 are SGHVS and FQNEAQ. This CDR3 is 18 amino acids long. The CDR3 region is CASSLTRGGSSGSYEQYF. The CDR3 bases are TGTGCCAGCAGCTTAACGCGCGGGGGGTCTAGCGGCTCCTACGAGCAGTACTTC.

The J gene is TRBJ2-3, the V gene TRBV3-1; 9 bases line up with TRBD2. Trimming removed 4 bases from V and 1 base from J; junction bases left unmatched: 6. The CDR3 spans 16 residues. Germline V lookup: CDR1 LGHDT, CDR2 YNNKEL (reference sequence). CDR3 protein: CASSPSTSGGTDTQYF. In DNA form, the CDR3 reads TGTGCCAGCAGCCCCTCGACTAGCGGCGGCACAGATACGCAGTATTTT.

This clonotype has a single count. V and J are TRBV5-1 and TRBJ1-2; 7 nucleotides line up with TRBD1. This CDR3 contains 14 residues. V trimming: 4 bases; J trimming: 8 bases; junction bases outside the gene matches: 11. Looked up from germline, CDR1 is SGHRS and CDR2 is YFSETQ. CDR3 bases: TGCGCCAGCAGCCTGACAGGGTTGATGGGCGGCTACACCTTC. Translating gives CASSLTGLMGGYTF. Using reference TRBV5-1 and TRBJ1-2 for the parts outside the CDR3, the full variable domain is KAGVTQTPRYLIKTRGQQVTLSCSPISGHRSVSWYQQTPGQGLQFLFEYFSETQRNKGNFPGRFSGRQFSNSRSEMNVSTLELGDSALYLCASSLTGLMGGYTFGSGTRLTVV.

The V call is TRBV20-1, the J call TRBJ2-2; weak D call: TRBD1 (6 bases). CDR3 size: 13 residues. Germline lookup yields CDR1 DFQATT and CDR2 SNEGSKA (reference sequence). V gave up 6 bases and J gave up 6 bases, with 14 bases separating them. CDR3 in amino acids: CSATTGRAGELFF. The DNA of the CDR3 is TGCAGTGCCACAACAGGGCGGGCCGGGGAGCTGTTTTTT.

This clonotype was seen only a few times. The chain carries TRBV30 and TRBJ2-7; D might be TRBD2 (6 bases). The V gene's germline CDR1 is GTSNPN and CDR2 SVGIG (reference sequence). V lost 0 bases and J lost 9, with 12 bases in between. This CDR3 has 12 residues. The CDR3 region is CAWSVQGEAQYF. The CDR3, as DNA: TGTGCCTGGAGTGTACAAGGGGAGGCGCAGTACTTC.

The CDR3 here is CASTVGPGGTDTQYF. The CDR3 DNA reads TGTGCCAGCACGGTGGGACCGGGGGGCACAGATACGCAGTATTTT. This rearrangement joins TRBV11-3 to TRBJ2-3; the D gene is possibly TRBD2 (6 bases). V lost 7 bases and J lost 1, with 15 bases in between. Germline loops: CDR1 SGHNT, CDR2 YENEEA. CDR3 length: 15 residues.

This clonotype has a handful of counts. The chain links TRBV21-1 to TRBJ2-7. TRBV21-1 has pseudogene status. The CDR3 runs to 14 residues. For the CDR3, the DNA is TGTGCCAGCAGCAAATTCCGACGGACCTACGAGCAGTACTTC. Translating it yields CASSKFRRTYEQYF.

By sample fraction, this clonotype is medium-sized. The chain employs TRBV20-1 and TRBJ1-4, with 8 bases aligning to TRBD1. Germline V gives CDR1 DFQATT, CDR2 SNEGSKA (reference sequence). The CDR3 is made up of 15 amino acids. V gave up 6 bases and J gave up 2 bases; unmatched junction bases: 8. CDR3 nucleotide sequence: TGCAGTGCCCGGGACAGGTGGCGGACTAATGAAAAACTGTTTTTT. This codes for CSARDRWRTNEKLFF.

In this sample, this clonotype turned up a few times. The rearrangement uses TRBV30 and TRBJ1-6; 7 nucleotides line up with TRBD1. Germline trimming cut 4 bases from V and 6 bases from J; bases unmatched to any gene: 12. The CDR3 spans 16 residues. From germline, CDR1 is GTSNPN and CDR2 SVGIG (reference sequence). This chain's CDR3 is CAWTLTGTPPNSPLHF. The CDR3 region has the DNA TGTGCCTGGACCCTGACAGGGACCCCGCCTAATTCACCCCTCCACTTT.

Within the sample, this clonotype is medium-sized. V usage is TRBV20-1 and J usage is TRBJ1-6; D not resolved. Germline CDR1 and CDR2: DFQATT and SNEGSKA (reference sequence). The V end was cut by 4 bases, the J end by 7 bases, with 8 bases between. The CDR3 sequence is 12 residues long. The CDR3 region is CSATRSNSPLHF. The CDR3 DNA sequence: TGCAGTGCTACCAGGTCCAATTCACCCCTCCACTTT.